The 30 T cell receptor beta chains given below trace back to one sample, sequenced in a study of shared clonotypes between healthy human individuals. Assay used: immunoSEQ multiplex PCR; TCRdb lists only in-frame clones, some missing. The sample consists of 470,000 or so clones, 81% of them appearing once. The source material was PBMCs. The receptor source for this set is a woman between 40 and 50 years old in good health. Some clones in this sample may be carry-over from other donors' samples.

This clone was detected once. This chain connects TRBV2 to TRBJ1-5, with TRBD1 matching over 7 bases. Germline trimming cut 6 bases from V and 0 bases from J; bases unmatched to any gene: 8. Germline V gives CDR1 SNHLY, CDR2 FYNNEI. CDR3 size: 16 residues. The CDR3 loop reads CASRETTGNSNQPQHF. As DNA, the CDR3 is TGTGCCAGCAGAGAGACGACAGGGAATAGCAATCAGCCCCAGCATTTT.

This chain connects TRBV4-1 to TRBJ2-1, with D uncertain. The V and J ends lost 6 bases and 6 bases respectively, with 15 bases between them. The CDR3 loop spans 14 amino acids. Germline loops: CDR1 MGHRA, CDR2 YSYEKL. CDR3 nucleotides: TGCGCCAGCAGACCGGTTTCTGGGCTCAATGAGCAGTTCTTC. It is translated as CASRPVSGLNEQFF.

The chain employs TRBV29-1 and TRBJ1-1, with D perhaps TRBD1 (5 bases). Germline CDR1 reads SQVTM; CDR2 reads ANQGSEA. The CDR3 covers 13 residues. V gave up 6 bases and J gave up 4 bases, with 15 bases separating them. In DNA form, the CDR3 reads TGCAGCGTATCCAGGGTGGGGAGCACTGAAGCTTTCTTT. Translated: CSVSRVGSTEAFF.

Comment on this clone: With a far larger clone one base away, a read error is the likely cause. The chain has TRBV6-1 and TRBJ2-7; D might be TRBD1 (7 bases). Trimming removed 1 base at V and 8 bases at J, with 18 bases between. Germline V lookup: CDR1 MNHNS, CDR2 SASEGT. The CDR3 runs to 15 residues. CDR3 nucleotides: TGTGCCAGCAGTGAAGAGGAGGGGGCGCATGTCAAGCAGTACTTC. Its protein product is CASSEEEGAHVKQYF.

V usage is TRBV11-2 and J usage is TRBJ2-3; unclear D gene. The V end was cut by 2 bases, the J end by 6 bases, with 15 bases between. The CDR3 loop spans 15 amino acids. Germline CDR1 and CDR2: SGHAT and FQNNGV. Here the CDR3 reads CASSLRPRSADTQYF. The CDR3 DNA sequence: TGTGCCAGCAGCTTACGCCCTCGTTCGGCGGATACGCAGTATTTT. Filled out from reference TRBV11-2 and TRBJ2-3, the complete variable domain reads EAGVAQSPRYKIIEKRQSVAFWCNPISGHATLYWYQQILGQGPKLLIQFQNNGVVDDSQLPKDRFSAERLKGVDSTLKIQPAKLEDSAVYLCASSLRPRSADTQYFGPGTRLTVL.

J is TRBJ2-3 and V is TRBV5-1, with unresolved D. Trimming pared 2 bases from V and 5 bases from J, leaving 12 bases between. Germline V CDR1 and CDR2: SGHRS, YFSETQ. The CDR3 has 14 residues. DNA for the CDR3: TGCGCCAGCAGCTTCGAGCCCCCCGGAGATACGCAGTATTTT. Protein product: CASSFEPPGDTQYF.

This clone was detected once. A far larger clone lies a single base away; this is likely a read error. The chain uses TRBV7-9 and TRBJ1-5; TRBD1 is a possible D gene (6 bases). Trimming shortened V by 5 bases and J by 5 bases, and 16 bases separated the two germline ends. The CDR3 consists of 15 residues. Germline loops: CDR1 SEHNR, CDR2 FQNEAQ (reference sequence). For the CDR3, the DNA is TGTGCCAGCAGCCCCGGGATAGGGGGTTATCAGCCCCAGCATTTT. Encoded protein: CASSPGIGGYQPQHF.

The chain employs TRBV7-9 and TRBJ2-2; D tentatively reads TRBD1 or TRBD2 (5 bases each). This CDR3 has 15 amino acids. With 9 bases removed from V and 6 bases from J, the gap between germline ends came to 20 bases. Germline loops: CDR1 SEHNR, CDR2 FQNEAQ (reference sequence). For the CDR3, the DNA is TGTGCCAGGGGGCCCCGGGACGATGGCGCCGGGGAGCTGTTTTTT. This gives the protein CARGPRDDGAGELFF.

This clone was recorded at least ten times. V gene TRBV5-4 combines with J gene TRBJ2-2, with D unresolved. From germline, CDR1 is SGHNT and CDR2 YYREEE (reference sequence). The CDR3 extends over 13 amino acids. V lost 5 bases and J lost 1, with 6 bases in between. CDR3 in DNA: TGTGCCAGCAGACAGCTGAACACCGGGGAGCTGTTTTTT. Protein product: CASRQLNTGELFF.

Details on this clone: Within the sample, other DNA sequences also encode this same CDR3. V is TRBV9 and J is TRBJ2-3, with a tentative D call TRBD2 (5 bases). Germline assignment: CDR1 SGDLS and CDR2 YYNGEE. Between the trimmed V and J ends, which lost 0 bases and 3 bases, there was a span of 8 bases. There are 14 residues in the CDR3. CDR3 protein: CASSVETSTDTQYF. The DNA for the CDR3 is TGTGCCAGCAGCGTAGAAACTAGTACAGATACGCAGTATTTT.

The chain is built from TRBV30 and TRBJ2-1, with TRBD2 identical over 10 bases. The CDR3 consists of 15 residues. V shed 3 bases and J 7 bases; nucleotides not matched to a gene: 9. Germline V CDR1 and CDR2: GTSNPN, SVGIG (reference sequence). In nucleotides, the CDR3 is TGTGCCTGGAGAGCTAGCGGGAGTGGAAGAAATGAGCAGTTCTTC. It codes for CAWRASGSGRNEQFF.

The chain recombines TRBV28 with TRBJ1-2, with a weak D call TRBD1 (5 bases). The CDR3 is 14 amino acids. V gave up 2 bases and J gave up 6 bases, with 13 bases separating them. From germline, CDR1 is MDHEN and CDR2 SYDVKM. CDR3 sequence reads: CASSLVTGTDGYTF. The CDR3 DNA follows: TGTGCCAGCAGTTTAGTAACGGGGACGGATGGCTACACCTTC.

On this clone itself: A far larger clone is only one base removed, so a read error is likely. The chain carries TRBV29-1 and TRBJ2-7; tentative D call: TRBD2 (6 bases). Trimming took 5 bases from V and 2 from J, leaving 10 bases between them. Germline lookup yields CDR1 SQVTM and CDR2 ANQGSEA. The CDR3 extends over 12 amino acids. The CDR3 nucleotides read TGCAGCGTTAAGGAGGGGCCCTACGAGCAGTACTTC. Residues: CSVKEGPYEQYF.

The gene calls are TRBV5-1 and TRBJ1-3; a weak D match, TRBD1 (5 bases). Germline CDR1 is SGHRS and CDR2 is YFSETQ. Trimming stripped 0 bases from V and 0 bases from J, with 10 bases between. This CDR3 has 16 amino acids. Here the CDR3 reads CASSLGGRSSGNTIYF. CDR3 DNA sequence: TGCGCCAGCAGCTTGGGGGGACGGAGCTCTGGAAACACCATATATTTT.

This chain uses TRBV11-1 with TRBJ2-5; 8 positions agree with TRBD1. Judging by the DNA end, TRBJ2-7 fits better; the J call may be wrong. Germline V CDR1 and CDR2: SGHAT, FQDESV (reference sequence). This CDR3 spans 19 amino acids. The DNA for the CDR3 is TGTGCCAGCAGCTTAGCGGTGAGAACAGGGGGACTGGGGTCCTACGAGCAGTACTTC. This sequence encodes CASSLAVRTGGLGSYEQYF.

Regarding this clone: This clone may be a read error of a much larger clone one base away. Other nucleotide sequences in the sample specify the same CDR3. This rearrangement joins TRBV11-2 to TRBJ2-2; a weak D match, TRBD2 (5 bases). In germline, CDR1 is SGHAT, CDR2 FQNNGV. CDR3 length: 14 residues. CDR3 coding DNA: TGTGCCAGCAGCTTAGAACCCCACACCGGGGAACTGTTTTTT. The encoded protein is CASSLEPHTGELFF. Supplemented by reference TRBV11-2 and TRBJ2-2, the full variable domain reads EAGVAQSPRYKIIEKRQSVAFWCNPISGHATLYWYQQILGQGPKLLIQFQNNGVVDDSQLPKDRFSAERLKGVDSTLKIQPAKLEDSAVYLCASSLEPHTGELFFGEGSRLTVL.

The chain employs TRBV30 and TRBJ2-7, with TRBD2 matching over 8 bases. There are 14 residues in the CDR3. Germline V gene sequence: CDR1 GTSNPN, CDR2 SVGIG (reference sequence). V lost 4 bases and J lost 4; bases outside the gene matches: 9. In nucleotides, the CDR3 is TGTGCCTGGATGAGCGGGGGACCGCGTTACGAGCAGTACTTC. It codes for CAWMSGGPRYEQYF.

V is TRBV19 and J is TRBJ2-4; D is ambiguous. V was shortened by 8 bases and J by 0 bases, with 5 bases between the two germline ends. This CDR3 has 12 amino acids. CDR1 and CDR2 from the germline V gene are LNHDA and SQIVND (reference sequence). CDR3 sequence: CASGEAKNIQYF. The CDR3 bases are TGTGCCAGTGGGGAAGCCAAAAACATTCAGTACTTC.

The rearrangement uses TRBV15 and TRBJ2-3; 12 nucleotides align to TRBD2. CDR1 is LNHNV and CDR2 is YYDKDF in the germline V gene (reference sequence). V was clipped by 4 bases and J by 3 bases; unmatched bases: 5. The CDR3 has 16 amino acids. CDR3: CATSTQLAGGTDTQYF. DNA for the CDR3: TGTGCCACCAGCACTCAACTAGCGGGAGGTACAGATACGCAGTATTTT.

Regarding this clone: A read error likely explains this, since a far larger clone differs by one base. This chain links TRBV11-2 with TRBJ2-2; maybe TRBD2 (5 bases). This CDR3 is 15 amino acids long. Per the germline V gene, CDR1 is SGHAT and CDR2 is FQNNGV. The CDR3, as DNA: TGTGCCAGCACCCCGATGGGAGCGAACACCGTGGAGCTGTTTTTT. This codes for CASTPMGANTVELFF.

This clone was observed a handful of times. The V gene is TRBV29-1, the J gene TRBJ2-7, with D maybe TRBD1 (7 bases). Germline assignment: CDR1 SQVTM and CDR2 ANQGSEA. This CDR3 region has 12 residues. Between the trimmed V and J ends, which lost 4 bases and 7 bases, there was a span of 14 bases. As DNA, the CDR3 is TGCAGCGTTGTCAGGGGGGTCAGGGAGCAGTACTTC. Its protein product is CSVVRGVREQYF.

In its sample, this clone was seen once. A read error is likely here: a far larger clone is one base away. The V and J genes are TRBV5-6 and TRBJ2-7, with D perhaps matching TRBD2 (5 bases). V lost 7 bases, J lost 4 bases, and 9 bases lay in between. This CDR3 spans 11 amino acids. Germline-derived CDR1 and CDR2 are SGHDT and YYEEEE. The CDR3 is CASGRGYEQYF. The DNA of the CDR3 is TGTGCCAGCGGCCGGGGTTACGAGCAGTACTTC.

V is TRBV6-6 and J is TRBJ1-1; tentative D call: TRBD1 (6 bases). V lost 6 bases, J lost 4 bases, and 12 bases lay in between. CDR3 length: 13 amino acids. Germline V CDR1 and CDR2: MNHNY, SVGAGI (reference sequence). CDR3 sequence reads: CASSPQGSTEAFF. CDR3 DNA sequence: TGTGCCAGCAGCCCACAGGGAAGCACTGAAGCTTTCTTT.

This clone was seen a few times. One base away lies a much larger clone, so this may be a sequencing read error. Other DNA sequences in the same sample also yield this CDR3. The chain couples TRBV7-9 to TRBJ2-5; possibly TRBD2 for D (6 bases). The CDR3 extends over 12 amino acids. Germline V CDR1 and CDR2: SEHNR, FQNEAQ (reference sequence). V dropped 5 bases and J dropped 5 bases, with 9 bases sitting between them. This CDR3 reads CASSQGGETQYF. The CDR3 bases are TGTGCCAGCAGCCAAGGAGGGGAGACCCAGTACTTC.

This chain connects TRBV5-1 to TRBJ2-3, with D hard to call. Germline V lookup: CDR1 SGHRS, CDR2 YFSETQ. V dropped 5 bases and J dropped 4 bases, with 11 bases sitting between them. This CDR3 region has 13 residues. The CDR3 coding sequence is TGCGCCAGCAGTTCCGTCCCCTCAGATACGCAGTATTTT. Encoded protein: CASSSVPSDTQYF.

This clone was observed a few times. The chain joins TRBV12-5 to TRBJ2-1; 7 bases are a match to TRBD2. CDR3 length: 15 amino acids. The V gene's germline CDR1 is LGHNT and CDR2 FRNRAP. V gave up 1 base and J gave up 4 bases; unmatched junction bases: 4. The CDR3 spells CASGLEVAGYNEQFF. CDR3 in DNA: TGTGCTAGTGGTTTGGAGGTAGCGGGTTACAATGAGCAGTTCTTC.

This rearrangement joins TRBV5-1 to TRBJ1-1; D is uncertain. Trimming pared 4 bases from V and 5 bases from J, leaving 12 bases between. The CDR3 contains 13 residues. The germline CDR1 and CDR2 sequences are SGHRS and YFSETQ. For the CDR3, the DNA is TGCGCCAGCAGCGATGGACCGGGAACTGAAGCTTTCTTT. Translation: CASSDGPGTEAFF.

The chain links TRBV7-3 to TRBJ2-2, with 10 bases aligning to TRBD1. The CDR3 contains 16 residues. The germline gives CDR1 SGHTA, CDR2 FQGTGA. V lost 5 bases to trimming and J lost 1 base; unmatched junction nucleotides: 4. The CDR3 DNA follows: TGTGCCAGCAGCACCCGGACAGGGGGGAACACCGGGGAGCTGTTTTTT. Encoded protein: CASSTRTGGNTGELFF.

Only one count was recorded for this clone. This chain links TRBV11-2 with TRBJ2-7, with D perhaps matching TRBD1 (5 bases). Germline V gene lookup returns CDR1 SGHAT and CDR2 FQNNGV. Trimming shortened V by 0 bases and J by 4 bases, and 13 bases separated the two germline ends. This CDR3 is 15 amino acids long. This CDR3 reads CASSLDLPGWYEQYF. The CDR3, as DNA: TGTGCCAGCAGCTTAGACCTACCAGGGTGGTACGAGCAGTACTTC.

The V call is TRBV28, the J call TRBJ2-5; D is undetermined. Germline-derived CDR1 and CDR2 are MDHEN and SYDVKM. V lost 2 bases, J lost 4 bases, and 5 bases lay in between. The CDR3 runs 12 residues. CDR3 protein: CASSLVRETQYF. The CDR3 DNA sequence: TGTGCCAGCAGTTTAGTCCGAGAGACCCAGTACTTC.